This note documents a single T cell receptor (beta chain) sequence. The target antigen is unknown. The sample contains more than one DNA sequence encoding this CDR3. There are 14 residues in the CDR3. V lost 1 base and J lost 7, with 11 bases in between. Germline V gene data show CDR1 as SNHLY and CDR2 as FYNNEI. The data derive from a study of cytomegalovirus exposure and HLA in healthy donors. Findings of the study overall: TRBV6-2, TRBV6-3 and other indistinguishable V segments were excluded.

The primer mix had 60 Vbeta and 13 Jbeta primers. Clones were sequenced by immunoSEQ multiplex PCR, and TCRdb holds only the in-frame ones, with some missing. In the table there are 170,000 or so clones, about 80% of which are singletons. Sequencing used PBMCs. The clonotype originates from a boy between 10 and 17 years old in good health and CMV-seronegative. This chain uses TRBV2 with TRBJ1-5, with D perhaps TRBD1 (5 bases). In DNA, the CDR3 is TGTGCCAGCAGTGAAGAAAGGGGTTTCCAGCCCCAGCATTTT. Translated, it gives CASSEERGFQPQHF.